Shown below are 16 T cell receptor beta chains from a single sample sequenced in a study of OX40 agonist ivuxolimab in advanced cancers. Generated by immunoSEQ multiplex PCR, the TCRdb table keeps only in-frame clones and is missing some. The table shows about 86,000 clones, with around nine tenths occurring only once. The sequenced sample was CD4+ or CD8+ T cells sorted from blood, obtained in a trial of the OX40 agonist ivuxolimab. These receptors were taken from an adult with an advanced solid tumor such as melanoma, head and neck, liver or kidney cancer.

This rearrangement joins TRBV5-4 to TRBJ2-7; 7 nucleotides align to TRBD2. The V gene end was trimmed by 3 bases and the J gene end by 2 bases; junction bases not matched to a gene: 8. Germline CDR1 is SGHNT and CDR2 is YYREEE (reference sequence). The length of the CDR3 is 15 residues. CDR3 in amino acids: CASSSSGTTAYEQYF. CDR3 bases: TGTGCCAGCAGCTCGTCCGGGACTACCGCCTACGAGCAGTACTTC.

This chain uses TRBV5-1 with TRBJ1-1; 11 nucleotides match TRBD1. J lost 6 bases, V lost 4 bases, and 11 bases had no gene match. The CDR3 is 16 residues long. In germline, CDR1 is SGHRS, CDR2 YFSETQ. The CDR3 protein is CASSPSGQGAVAEAFF. CDR3 in DNA: TGCGCCAGCAGCCCCTCTGGACAGGGGGCAGTTGCTGAAGCTTTCTTT.

As DNA, the CDR3 is TGTGCCGGGGTGCAGCGGGGAAGCACAGATACGCAGTATTTT. It is translated as CAGVQRGSTDTQYF. This sequence joins TRBV30 and TRBJ2-3; 7 nucleotides line up with TRBD2. The CDR3 runs 14 residues. V was pared by 8 bases and J by 0 bases, with 8 bases of the junction left unmatched. The germline CDR1 and CDR2 sequences are GTSNPN and SVGIG (reference sequence). Combining the CDR3 with reference TRBV30 and TRBJ2-3 gives the whole variable domain SQTIHQWPATLVQPVGSPLSLECTVEGTSNPNLYWYRQAAGRGLQLLFYSVGIGQISSEVPQNLSASRPQDRQFILSSKKLLLSDSGFYLCAGVQRGSTDTQYFGPGTRLTVL.

The rearrangement joins TRBV6-4 to TRBJ2-1, with 8 bases fitting TRBD1. The CDR3 totals 15 residues. Germline trimming cut 3 bases from V and 7 bases from J; bases unmatched to any gene: 8. Germline V gene sequence: CDR1 MRHNA, CDR2 SNTAGT. The CDR3 region has the DNA TGTGCCAGCAGTGATAGAGGACAGGGTACGAATGAGCAGTTCTTC. Translating gives CASSDRGQGTNEQFF.

The V gene is TRBV7-9, the J gene TRBJ1-1; D call uncertain. This CDR3 is 16 amino acids long. CDR1 and CDR2 (germline): SEHNR, FQNEAQ (reference sequence). The V gene lost 2 bases and the J gene lost 1 base, with 14 bases spanning the gap. CDR3 DNA sequence: TGTGCCAGCAGCTTAAAACCCGGCAGCGCGAACACTGAAGCTTTCTTT. Translation: CASSLKPGSANTEAFF.

The rearrangement uses TRBV7-9 and TRBJ1-2, with D possibly matching TRBD1 (6 bases). Germline V CDR1 and CDR2: SEHNR, FQNEAQ (reference sequence). With 6 bases removed from V and 3 bases from J, the gap between germline ends came to 14 bases. The CDR3 consists of 14 residues. The DNA of the CDR3 is TGTGCCAGCAGTCGCTGGACAGTAGACTATGGCTACACCTTC. Its translation: CASSRWTVDYGYTF.

This rearrangement joins TRBV20-1 to TRBJ1-2; TRBD1 matches 7 bases. The V gene's germline CDR1 is DFQATT and CDR2 SNEGSKA (reference sequence). This CDR3 has 11 amino acids. The J segment lost 8 bases and the V segment lost 6 bases, leaving 6 bases of the junction unmatched. The CDR3 loop reads CSADRVGGYTF. CDR3 DNA: TGCAGTGCCGACAGGGTCGGAGGCTACACCTTC.

This chain connects TRBV11-2 to TRBJ1-2; TRBD1 matches at 7 bases. CDR1 and CDR2 from the germline V gene are SGHAT and FQNNGV. The V segment lost 1 base and the J segment 7 bases; nucleotides outside the gene matches: 9. This CDR3 contains 15 residues. CDR3 DNA: TGTGCCAGCAGCTTAGGATCGTCAGGGGGTTTTGGCTACACCTTC. This gives the protein CASSLGSSGGFGYTF.

The chain links TRBV7-3 to TRBJ1-2; D might be TRBD1 (5 bases). Trimming stripped 1 base from V and 4 bases from J, with 10 bases between. Germline values: CDR1 SGHTA, CDR2 FQGTGA. There are 14 residues in the CDR3. CDR3 nucleotides: TGTGCCAGCAGCTTAAATCCAGGGCCCTATGGCTACACCTTC. It translates to CASSLNPGPYGYTF. Using reference TRBV7-3 and TRBJ1-2 for the parts outside the CDR3, the full variable domain is GAGVSQTPSNKVTEKGKYVELRCDPISGHTALYWYRQSLGQGPEFLIYFQGTGAADDSGLPNDRFFAVRPEGSVSTLKIQRTERGDSAVYLCASSLNPGPYGYTFGSGTRLTVV.

The CDR3 reads CASTITGGANIQYF. The CDR3 DNA reads TGTGCCAGCACCATTACAGGGGGCGCAAACATTCAGTACTTC. The chain has TRBV28 and TRBJ2-4; 9 nucleotides agree with TRBD1. This CDR3 comprises 14 residues. Germline CDR1 MDHEN, CDR2 SYDVKM. The V segment lost 7 bases and the J segment 6 bases; nucleotides outside the gene matches: 7.

The CDR3 loop reads CASSSAGLIETQYF. The CDR3 region has the DNA TGTGCCAGCAGTTCCGCGGGACTAATAGAGACCCAGTACTTC. V gene TRBV6-5 combines with J gene TRBJ2-5; 7 positions match TRBD2. The V segment lost 4 bases and the J segment 4 bases; nucleotides outside the gene matches: 6. From germline, CDR1 is MNHEY and CDR2 SVGAGI. This CDR3 is 14 amino acids long.

The rearrangement joins TRBV5-1 to TRBJ2-3, with D possibly being TRBD1 or TRBD2 (6 bases each). The germline V gene has CDR1 SGHRS and CDR2 YFSETQ. Trimming took 0 bases from V and 4 from J, leaving 18 bases between them. The CDR3 sequence is 17 residues long. CDR3 nucleotides: TGCGCCAGCAGCTTGGGCAAGACAGGCACGGGGGCAGATACGCAGTATTTT. Protein product: CASSLGKTGTGADTQYF.

The genes are TRBV7-2 and TRBJ2-2; no firm D call. The CDR3 consists of 14 residues. The germline V gene has CDR1 SGHTA and CDR2 FQGNSA. With 6 bases removed from V and 1 base from J, the gap between germline ends came to 9 bases. In nucleotides, the CDR3 is TGTGCCAGCAGTCTTGTGAAGAACACCGGGGAGCTGTTTTTT. Its translation is CASSLVKNTGELFF.

V and J are TRBV6-5 and TRBJ1-2; D unclear. V was trimmed by 2 bases and J by 4 bases, leaving 8 bases between them. CDR3 length: 13 amino acids. CDR1 is MNHEY, CDR2 SVGAGI, per germline. The CDR3 DNA follows: TGTGCCAGCAGTTACGGGCTCCTCTATGGCTACACCTTC. Residues: CASSYGLLYGYTF.

The chain links TRBV11-2 to TRBJ1-3; perhaps TRBD1 as D (6 bases). Trimming cost V 5 bases and J 1 base, with 12 bases left between them. This CDR3 region has 15 residues. The germline V gene encodes CDR1 SGHAT and CDR2 FQNNGV. CDR3 residues: CASSAIRGSGNTIYF. The DNA of the CDR3 is TGTGCCAGCAGCGCCATCAGGGGTTCTGGAAACACCATATATTTT.

V and J are TRBV27 and TRBJ2-3; D gene unclear. The CDR3 sequence is 15 residues long. The V end lost 0 bases, the J end lost 0 bases, and 7 bases lay between the germline ends. Germline CDR1 MNHEY, CDR2 SMNVEV (reference sequence). The CDR3 reads CASSLSYTSTDTQYF. Here the CDR3 DNA reads TGTGCCAGCAGTTTATCCTACACTAGCACAGATACGCAGTATTTT.